The clone carrying this TCR beta chain was counted a single time. Its antigen is not known. This entry is derived from a study of cytomegalovirus exposure and HLA in healthy donors. The PCR ran on 60 Vbeta and 13 Jbeta primers. Sequenced by immunoSEQ multiplex PCR; TCRdb stores in-frame clones only, minus some. The sample contains about 200,000 clones, over 75% of which appear only once. Whole-study findings and limits: Researchers reported in a later analysis that common viral pathogens appeared linked to several top clusters. Cytomegalovirus status was reportedly diagnosed by the classifier with high specificity and sensitivity. With later analysis, a missense DCLRE1C variant became linked to TCR beta V- and J-gene trimming.

This receptor was taken from a woman aged 25 to 39 in good health and CMV-seronegative. Sequencing input: PBMCs.

The CDR3 sequence: CASSHGQVLFYGYTF. CDR3 nucleotide sequence: TGCGCCAGCAGCCACGGACAGGTGCTCTTCTATGGCTACACCTTC. This rearrangement joins TRBV5-1 to TRBJ1-2; 7 nucleotides line up with TRBD1. This CDR3 has 15 residues. The V segment lost 4 bases and the J segment 4 bases; nucleotides outside the gene matches: 10. Per germline, CDR1 SGHRS and CDR2 YFSETQ.